The rows below give T cell receptor beta chains drawn from one sample of a study of T cell responses to AZD1222 COVID-19 vaccine. Clones were sequenced by immunoSEQ multiplex PCR, and TCRdb holds only the in-frame ones, with some missing. Here the sample spans about 130,000 clones, 90% being singletons. The source material was peripheral blood, sampled on day 0 of MenACWY control vaccination. These receptor sequences come from an adult in good health. The CDR3 runs from the conserved cysteine through the conserved F or W. The order of the fields is clone size, J gene, D gene, V gene, CDR3 DNA, CDR3 protein. The D gene is left open where the match is weak. Only part of the rows carry a size: once, few, many, or a class if the clone is expanded.

>NA|TRBJ2-1|TRBD1|TRBV28
TGTGCCAGCACGCGGACAGGCAATGAGCAGTTCTTC
CASTRTGNEQFF
>NA|TRBJ2-2|NA|TRBV9
TGTGCCAGCAGCGCGGGACTGCCAACCGGGGAGCTGTTTTTT
CASSAGLPTGELFF
>NA|TRBJ1-6|NA|TRBV19
TGTGCCAGTATTGGGGGATCCTATAATTCACCCCTCCACTTT
CASIGGSYNSPLHF
>NA|TRBJ2-1|TRBD2|TRBV5-1
TGCGCCAGCAGACTAGCGGCCCACTCCTACAATGAGCAGTTCTTC
CASRLAAHSYNEQFF
>once|TRBJ1-1|NA|TRBV6-2/TRBV6-3
TGTGCCAGCAGTTACTCGAGTCAGGACACTGAAGCTTTCTTT
CASSYSSQDTEAFF
>NA|TRBJ1-1|NA|TRBV5-6
TGTGCCAGCAGCTTTCAGGGTTACATGAACACTGAAGCTTTCTTT
CASSFQGYMNTEAFF
>NA|TRBJ1-6|NA|TRBV7-2
TGTGCCAGCAGCTCAGCGGGACTTAGCTCCTATAATTCACCCCTCCACTTT
CASSSAGLSSYNSPLHF
>once|TRBJ2-3|NA|TRBV3-1/TRBV3-2
TGTGCCAGCAGCCACGAGACTAGCACAGATACGCAGTATTTT
CASSHETSTDTQYF
>NA|TRBJ1-6|TRBD1|TRBV18
TGTGCCAGCTCACTTGACAGGGATAATTCACCCCTCCACTTT
CASSLDRDNSPLHF
>once|TRBJ2-5|NA|TRBV18
TGTGCCAGCTCACCTCGGCAGGGGAAAGAGACCCAGTACTTC
CASSPRQGKETQYF
>NA|TRBJ2-7|TRBD1|TRBV5-3
TGTGCCAGAAGCCCCCGGGACAGACCTTTCTACGAGCAGTACTTC
CARSPRDRPFYEQYF
>NA|TRBJ2-7|TRBD2|TRBV7-3
TGTGCCAGCAGCCCAACCCTAGCGGGATACGACGAGCAGTACTTC
CASSPTLAGYDEQYF
>NA|TRBJ1-5|TRBD1|TRBV28
TGTGCCAGCAGTTTAGGACAGGCGGGCGATCAGCCCCAGCATTTT
CASSLGQAGDQPQHF
>once|TRBJ2-3|NA|TRBV25-1
TGTGCCAGCAGAGACACAGATACGCAGTATTTT
CASRDTDTQYF
>NA|TRBJ2-1|TRBD2|TRBV5-5
TGTGCCAGCAGCACGGGACTAGCGGGGGGGCAGGTTAATGAGCAGTTCTTC
CASSTGLAGGQVNEQFF
>NA|TRBJ2-7|NA|TRBV27
TGTGCCAGCAGTTTATTTTTCGACTCCACCCCTCCCCTCTACGAGCAGTACTTC
CASSLFFDSTPPLYEQYF
>NA|TRBJ1-6|NA|TRBV27
TGTGCCAGCACTACTGGCGGGTATAATTCACCCCTCCACTTT
CASTTGGYNSPLHF
>NA|TRBJ2-7|TRBD1|TRBV7-9
TGTGCCAGCAGCTTCGACAGGGGCGGGGAGCAGTACTTC
CASSFDRGGEQYF
>NA|TRBJ2-2|TRBD1|TRBV30
TGTGCCTGGAATACGGGACAGATAACCGGGGAGCTGTTTTTT
CAWNTGQITGELFF
>NA|TRBJ2-4|TRBD1|TRBV7-2
TGTGCCAGCAGCCACACAGGGGGCAACATTCAGTACTTC
CASSHTGGNIQYF
>NA|TRBJ1-4|NA|TRBV28
TGTGCCAGCAGTTTATGGGCTGCAACTAATGAAAAACTGTTTTTT
CASSLWAATNEKLFF
>NA|TRBJ1-5|NA|TRBV6-5
TGTGCCAGCAGTTACCGACAGGGCAATCAGCCCCAGCATTTT
CASSYRQGNQPQHF
>NA|TRBJ1-4|TRBD1|TRBV27
TGTGCCAGCAGTTCCCGGGACAGGGCACGCGGAAAACTGTTTTTT
CASSSRDRARGKLFF
>NA|TRBJ1-2|NA|TRBV5-8
TGTGCCAGCAGCTTCGGACACCAGAGTCTCTATGGCTACACCTTC
CASSFGHQSLYGYTF
>NA|TRBJ2-7|NA|TRBV6-2/TRBV6-3
TGTGCCAGCAGTTCCGGGAGTTACTACGAGCAGTACTTC
CASSSGSYYEQYF
>NA|TRBJ1-2|TRBD1|TRBV27
TGTGCCAGCAGTTTATTCGGGACAGGGGAGGCTGGCTACACCTTC
CASSLFGTGEAGYTF
>NA|TRBJ2-1|NA|TRBV11-2
TGTGCCAGCAGCAATAGGGCCGCCAGCCCTGTCGTCGAGCAGTTCTTC
CASSNRAASPVVEQFF
>few|TRBJ1-5|TRBD1|TRBV28
TGTGCCAGCACCAATACCGGGACAGTAAGCAATCAGCCCCAGCATTTT
CASTNTGTVSNQPQHF
>NA|TRBJ2-3|NA|TRBV24-1
TGTGCCACCAGTGTACGGCTTATTAATGGGGATACGCAGTATTTT
CATSVRLINGDTQYF
>NA|TRBJ1-1|NA|TRBV10-1
TGCGCCAGCAAAGTGACACCTAACACTGAAGCTTTCTTT
CASKVTPNTEAFF
>NA|TRBJ1-4|NA|TRBV27
TGTGACACCTTTAATGAAAAACTGTTTTTT
CDTFNEKLFF
>NA|TRBJ2-5|NA|TRBV12-3/TRBV12-4
TGTGCCAGCAGTTTATGGGGCCAAGAGACCCAGTACTTC
CASSLWGQETQYF
>few|TRBJ1-5|NA|TRBV24-1
TGTGCCACCAGTGATCCCACACTTGGGTCGGTTAATGGGCCCCAGCATTTT
CATSDPTLGSVNGPQHF
>NA|TRBJ2-2|NA|TRBV7-9
TGTGCCAGCAGCTTAGTCGGCCTCTCTACCGGGGAGCTGTTTTTT
CASSLVGLSTGELFF
>NA|TRBJ2-1|TRBD1|TRBV5-1
TGCGCCAGCAGCTTGGCGGGACAGGGCGGCTACAATGAGCAGTTCTTC
CASSLAGQGGYNEQFF
>NA|TRBJ1-5|NA|TRBV7-6
TGTGCCAGCAGCTCCCAACAGGGAAAGGGACAGCCCCAGCATTTT
CASSSQQGKGQPQHF
>NA|TRBJ2-4|NA|TRBV4-2
TGTGCCAGCAGCCAATCTCTCTCAGCCAAAAACATTCAGTACTTC
CASSQSLSAKNIQYF
>NA|TRBJ2-2|TRBD2|TRBV6-5
TGTGCCAGCAACACGGGCGGGAGGCCCGGGGAGCTGTTTTTT
CASNTGGRPGELFF
>once|TRBJ1-1|NA|TRBV20-1
TGCAGTGCTAGGGGCAACACTGAAGCTTTCTTT
CSARGNTEAFF
>NA|TRBJ1-3|NA|TRBV6-5
TGTGCCAGCAGTTACCGGGGTATCAGCTCTGGAAACACCATATATTTT
CASSYRGISSGNTIYF
>NA|TRBJ2-1|TRBD2|TRBV7-3
TGTGCCAGCAGCTTAAGAGAGCGGGAGGGCGGTAATGAGCAGTTCTTC
CASSLREREGGNEQFF
>NA|TRBJ2-1|NA|TRBV12-3/TRBV12-4
TGTGCCAGCAGGCCCCTCTCCGATGAGCAGTTCTTC
CASRPLSDEQFF
>NA|TRBJ1-3|TRBD1|TRBV28
TGTGCCAGCAGTACAGGGGGCACTGGAAACACCATATATTTT
CASSTGGTGNTIYF
>NA|TRBJ1-5|NA|TRBV5-8
TGTGCCAGCAGCCCCGGTTCGGGGGGTAGCAATCAGCCCCAGCATTTT
CASSPGSGGSNQPQHF
>NA|TRBJ2-7|NA|TRBV7-2
TGTGCCAGCAGCTCTCGACGACTATACGAGCAGTACTTC
CASSSRRLYEQYF
>NA|TRBJ2-1|TRBD2|TRBV5-6
TGTGCCAGCGCAAGCGGGAGCTCCTACAATGAGCAGTTCTTC
CASASGSSYNEQFF
>NA|TRBJ2-7|TRBD1|TRBV19
TGTGCCAGTAGGCAAACCGGGACAGGGATTTACGAGCAGTACTTC
CASRQTGTGIYEQYF
>NA|TRBJ2-3|TRBD1|TRBV28
TGTGCCAGCAGTTTTATGGGGACAGTAGTCACAGATACGCAGTATTTT
CASSFMGTVVTDTQYF
>NA|TRBJ1-1|TRBD1|TRBV27
TGTGCCAGCAGTCTAGGGACAGTCGGTAGAACTGAAGCTTTCTTT
CASSLGTVGRTEAFF
>few|TRBJ1-2|NA|TRBV6-5
TGTGCCAGCAGTTACTCAGGCCAACTTGGCTACACCTTC
CASSYSGQLGYTF
>NA|TRBJ2-5|NA|TRBV20-1
TGCAGTGCTAGTTTGGGTCGCCAAGAGACCCAGTACTTC
CSASLGRQETQYF
>NA|TRBJ1-1|NA|TRBV5-1
TGCGCCAGCAGCTTGGCTGGCAGCATGAACACTGAAGCTTTCTTT
CASSLAGSMNTEAFF
>NA|TRBJ2-3|NA|TRBV7-9
TGTGCCAGCAGCCCACATTCCGGGGGCGCAGATACGCAGTATTTT
CASSPHSGGADTQYF